This T cell receptor beta chain was obtained from a study of CD8 T cells in Susac syndrome. About the study: Patients with Susac syndrome were therapy-naive, taking corticosteroids, with some also receiving intravenous immunoglobulin, or taking intravenous immunoglobulin alone at the time their blood was drawn.

Losses at the gene ends were 4 bases for V and 3 bases for J; bases not matched to a gene: 8. The germline V gene encodes CDR1 SGHRS and CDR2 YFSETQ. This CDR3 region has 15 residues. RNA in amounts of about 0.45 to 1 ug was reverse transcribed with random hexamers. One entry per CDR3 protein results from TCRdb running MiXCR on the immunoSEQ multiplex PCR reads. The repertoire holds roughly 200,000 distinct CDR3 sequences, just under 95% seen once, with more than 0.08% in the top ten. Negative isolation was used for CD8+ and CD4+ T cells and FACS enrichment for TEMRA cells. The rearrangement joins TRBV5-1 to TRBJ2-5, with TRBD2 matching 8 bases. Sequencing was carried out using CD4+ T cells from PBMCs. This TCR derives from a human donor with Susac syndrome. The CDR3 spells CASSVGSSGKETQYF. The CDR3 DNA reads TGCGCCAGCAGCGTCGGGAGTAGCGGGAAAGAGACCCAGTACTTC.